One sample yielded the 10 T cell receptor beta chains listed below, sequenced in a study of post-analysis software for immune sequencing data. Unique molecular identifiers were present in the TCR beta cDNA libraries. From the PCR reads, TCRdb called clonotypes with MiXCR, one entry per CDR3 protein. This table holds under 200,000 distinct CDR3 sequences, 25% to 35% found once. General study results and limits: TRBV segments more frequent in patients than in controls numbered several and included TRBV5-6, TRBV5-1 and TRBV20-1.

The antigens for these receptors are not known. Sequencing was carried out using blood. The receptors stem from a girl under 18 with multiple sclerosis.

This clonotype has at least ten counts. The chain uses TRBV6-6 and TRBJ1-2; possibly TRBD1 for D (6 bases). The CDR3 extends over 14 amino acids. V lost 5 bases, J lost 4 bases, and 14 bases lay in between. Germline-derived CDR1 and CDR2 are MNHNY and SVGAGI (reference sequence). Written as DNA, the CDR3 is TGTGCCAGCAGTGACAAACAGGGTAGCTATGGCTACACCTTC. Its translation: CASSDKQGSYGYTF.

The sample holds many counts of this clonotype. The J gene is TRBJ2-1, the V gene TRBV4-2; possible D gene TRBD2, 6 bases. Germline CDR1 and CDR2: LGHNA and YNFKEQ. Trimming left V 1 base short and J 9 bases short, with 13 bases between. The CDR3 contains 14 residues. The CDR3 protein is CASSQAGERAEQFF. The CDR3 bases are TGTGCCAGCAGCCAAGCGGGAGAGAGAGCTGAGCAGTTCTTC.

The chain recombines TRBV6-1 with TRBJ2-3; D not certain. V lost 0 bases and J lost 5, with 9 bases in between. Germline values: CDR1 MNHNS, CDR2 SASEGT. The CDR3 spans 14 residues. The CDR3, as DNA: TGTGCCAGCAGTGAAGCCCCAGGCATAGATACGCAGTATTTT. Translating gives CASSEAPGIDTQYF.

The chain employs TRBV6-5 and TRBJ1-4, with D unresolved. This CDR3 has 13 amino acids. Trimming left V 7 bases short and J 5 bases short, with 11 bases between. Looked up from germline, CDR1 is MNHEY and CDR2 is SVGAGI. CDR3 in DNA: TGTGCCAGCACGGACCAGCGCAATGAAAAACTGTTTTTT. Translated: CASTDQRNEKLFF.

Of note for this clonotype: A much larger clone sits a single nucleotide away, making a read error possible. The chain recombines TRBV20-1 with TRBJ2-5; tentative D call: TRBD2 (6 bases). V was trimmed by 0 bases and J by 11 bases, leaving 13 bases between them. Germline V gives CDR1 DFQATT, CDR2 SNEGSKA (reference sequence). The CDR3 consists of 12 residues. CDR3 in DNA: TGCAGTGCTAGAGATACTAGCAGTGAGCAGTACTTC. Protein sequence: CSARDTSSEQYF.

This clonotype was recorded many times. The CDR3 DNA reads as TGCGCCAGCAGCCGCGACCACCTCGATAGCAATCAGCCCCAGCATTTT. Amino acids: CASSRDHLDSNQPQHF. The rearrangement uses TRBV4-1 and TRBJ1-5; D ambiguous. CDR3 length: 16 amino acids. With 4 bases removed from V and 0 bases from J, the gap between germline ends came to 13 bases. Germline V gene data show CDR1 as MGHRA and CDR2 as YSYEKL.

As regards this clonotype: A much larger clone differs from this one at a single base, so this may be a read error. V is TRBV13 and J is TRBJ2-1, with D tentatively TRBD2 (6 bases). Trimming shortened V by 3 bases and J by 13 bases, and 16 bases separated the two germline ends. CDR1 is PRHDT, CDR2 FYEKMQ, per germline (reference sequence). The CDR3 consists of 13 residues. In DNA form, the CDR3 reads TGTGCCAGCAGCTTCCAGGGAGGAGAGACCCAGTTCTTC. It yields the protein CASSFQGGETQFF. The full variable domain, in which reference TRBV13 and TRBJ2-1 provide the parts outside the CDR3, is AAGVIQSPRHLIKEKRETATLKCYPIPRHDTVYWYQQGPGQDPQFLISFYEKMQSDKGSIPDRFSAQQFSDYHSELNMSSLELGDSALYFCASSFQGGETQFFGPGTRLTVL.

To note about this clonotype: A single base separates this from a much larger clone, so it may be a read error. The rearrangement links TRBV27 to TRBJ1-2, with D maybe TRBD1 (6 bases). Germline V lookup: CDR1 MNHEY, CDR2 SMNVEV (reference sequence). The CDR3 has 13 residues. The CDR3, as DNA: TGTGCCAGCAGTTTATTCAGGGGAGATGGCGACACCTTC. This codes for CASSLFRGDGDTF.

V is TRBV20-1 and J is TRBJ2-7; TRBD2 agrees at 13 bases. The DNA end is more similar to TRBJ2-5, so the J call may be wrong. Germline-derived CDR1 and CDR2 are DFQATT and SNEGSKA (reference sequence). The CDR3 is made up of 16 amino acids. The CDR3 sequence is CSAIRTSGSHGETQYF. The CDR3 bases are TGCAGTGCTATTAGGACTAGCGGGAGTCATGGAGAGACCCAGTACTTC.

This clonotype has a count of ten or more. This chain links TRBV12-3 or TRBV12-4 with TRBJ2-1; 10 bases match TRBD2. The junction had 16 bases not matched to a gene; V was cut back by 7 bases and J by 10 bases. This CDR3 is built from 16 residues. CDR3 sequence (DNA): TGTGCCAGCACTATTTGGGGTAGCGGGGGGTCCGGAGAGCAGTTCTTC. It is translated as CASTIWGSGGSGEQFF.